This T cell receptor (beta chain) was profiled in a study of T-cell memory formation after mild COVID-19. Study-wide background: Largely, the TCR clusters proved donor specific.

TCRdb reprocessed the 5' RACE reads with MiXCR, giving one entry per CDR3 protein. The table has roughly 200,000 distinct CDR3 sequences, around 15% seen once; the top ten hold approximately 2.1%. Study-level results: Clones which contracted sat mainly in CM and EM if CD4+, and in EMRA if CD8+.

The sample holds many counts of this clonotype. No antigen is known for it. The sample taken for sequencing was PBMCs or a T cell subset sorted from them (not recorded which). This receptor was taken from an adult woman who had mild COVID-19 (a few samples of this study predate the infection). Cell type and time point are not known.

The CDR3 protein is CASSPGQGHLDYGYTF. The CDR3 region has the DNA TGCGCCAGCAGCCCGGGACAGGGGCACCTGGACTATGGCTACACCTTC. The chain joins TRBV5-1 to TRBJ1-2; 10 nucleotides match TRBD1. Germline values: CDR1 SGHRS, CDR2 YFSETQ. The V gene end was trimmed by 4 bases and the J gene end by 3 bases; junction bases not matched to a gene: 9. CDR3 length: 16 amino acids.